The clone carrying this T cell receptor (beta chain) was seen only a few times. Antigen specificity is unknown. This sample was taken from a study of identical twins. Study-level findings and limits: High-abundance cord blood beta clonotypes had fewer insertions; memory repertoires showed none.

The CDR3 spans 15 residues. After removal of 4 bases from V and 6 bases from J, the junction contained 8 bases not matched to a gene. From germline, CDR1 is SEHNR and CDR2 FQNEAQ (reference sequence). Each CDR3 protein is one row after TCRdb ran MiXCR on the 5' RACE reads. The sample contains 250,000 or so distinct CDR3 sequences, about 8% of which appear only once. The same specimen was also included in a second study, on yellow fever vaccine responses in identical twins.

The TCR comes from a woman aged 18 to 35 in good health. This rearrangement joins TRBV7-9 to TRBJ1-1; 10 positions match TRBD1. Sequencing was carried out using CD8+ T cells sorted from blood. The CDR3 DNA sequence: TGTGCCAGCAGCTCAGTTAGACAGGGGGCCTCTGAAGCTTTCTTT. Translation gives CASSSVRQGASEAFF.